Listed below are T cell receptor beta chains from one sample, sequenced in a study of OX40 agonist ivuxolimab in advanced cancers. Assay used: immunoSEQ multiplex PCR; TCRdb lists only in-frame clones, some missing. The data hold some 97,000 clones, with 75% to 95% observed a single time. This material consisted of CD4+ or CD8+ T cells sorted from blood, taken in a trial of the OX40 agonist ivuxolimab. The source is an adult with an advanced solid tumor such as melanoma, head and neck, liver or kidney cancer. CDR3s include the opening cysteine and the closing phenylalanine or tryptophan. The order of the fields is clone size, D gene, J gene, V gene, CDR3 DNA, CDR3 protein. D genes are given only for firm matches. The size entry is marked missing in some rows and otherwise reads once, few, many or a size class.

abundance: NA
d_gene: NA
j_gene: TRBJ1-2
v_gene: TRBV5-1
CDR3nt: TGCGCCAGCAGCCGTCAGGCTAACTATGGCTACACCTTC
CDR3aa: CASSRQANYGYTF

abundance: NA
d_gene: NA
j_gene: TRBJ2-2
v_gene: TRBV18
CDR3nt: TGTGCCAGCTCCCTCAGGCTCCCGAAGACCGGGGAGCTGTTTTTT
CDR3aa: CASSLRLPKTGELFF

abundance: NA
d_gene: TRBD1
j_gene: TRBJ2-1
v_gene: TRBV5-1
CDR3nt: TGCGCCAGCAGCTTGGAGTCCCCGGGACAGGGTGGCGAGCAGTTCTTC
CDR3aa: CASSLESPGQGGEQFF

abundance: NA
d_gene: NA
j_gene: TRBJ1-5
v_gene: TRBV6-1
CDR3nt: TGTGCCAGCAGGAGGGAACAAAATCAGCCCCAGCATTTT
CDR3aa: CASRREQNQPQHF

abundance: NA
d_gene: NA
j_gene: TRBJ2-7
v_gene: TRBV7-9
CDR3nt: TGTGCCAGCAGCCCGCAGATCTACGAGCAGTACTTC
CDR3aa: CASSPQIYEQYF

abundance: once
d_gene: NA
j_gene: TRBJ2-1
v_gene: TRBV19
CDR3nt: TGTGCCAGTAGTATAGCAGTACACAATGAGCAGTTCTTC
CDR3aa: CASSIAVHNEQFF

abundance: few
d_gene: NA
j_gene: TRBJ1-2
v_gene: TRBV30
CDR3nt: TGTGCCTGGAGTATGAGTCCTCGGATGGGTGGCTACACCTTC
CDR3aa: CAWSMSPRMGGYTF

abundance: NA
d_gene: NA
j_gene: TRBJ2-5
v_gene: TRBV19
CDR3nt: TGTGCCAGTAGCGGACGGGCCAAAGAAGAGACCCAGTACTTC
CDR3aa: CASSGRAKEETQYF

abundance: NA
d_gene: NA
j_gene: TRBJ2-2
v_gene: TRBV7-2
CDR3nt: TGTGCCAGCAGGCGAAGTTCAGGGGCGACGGGTACCGGGGAGCTGTTTTTT
CDR3aa: CASRRSSGATGTGELFF

abundance: NA
d_gene: NA
j_gene: TRBJ2-7
v_gene: TRBV11-3
CDR3nt: TGTGCCAGCAGCGACCCGGGATACGAGCAGTACTTC
CDR3aa: CASSDPGYEQYF

abundance: NA
d_gene: TRBD1
j_gene: TRBJ2-7
v_gene: TRBV28
CDR3nt: TGTGCCAGCAGTTTTTTTTTAACAGGGGGTTCTTACGAGCAGTACTTC
CDR3aa: CASSFFLTGGSYEQYF

abundance: NA
d_gene: TRBD1
j_gene: TRBJ2-7
v_gene: TRBV7-9
CDR3nt: TGTGCCAGCAGCATATGGGACAGCCCCTACGAGCAGTACTTC
CDR3aa: CASSIWDSPYEQYF

abundance: NA
d_gene: NA
j_gene: TRBJ2-7
v_gene: TRBV18
CDR3nt: TGTGCCAGCTCACCAAGGCAGGCCTACGAGCAGTACTTC
CDR3aa: CASSPRQAYEQYF

abundance: NA
d_gene: NA
j_gene: TRBJ2-7
v_gene: TRBV21-1
CDR3nt: TGTGCCAGCAGCAAAGTCGACGACGGGGGGGAGCAGTACTTC
CDR3aa: CASSKVDDGGEQYF

abundance: NA
d_gene: TRBD1
j_gene: TRBJ1-6
v_gene: TRBV7-4
CDR3nt: TGTGCCAGCAGCGTTTGGGACAGGGCCAAGGATAATTCACCCCTCCACTTT
CDR3aa: CASSVWDRAKDNSPLHF

abundance: NA
d_gene: NA
j_gene: TRBJ2-7
v_gene: TRBV18
CDR3nt: TGTGCCAGCTCGCCCACGGGGGTAGGCGAGCAGTACTTC
CDR3aa: CASSPTGVGEQYF

abundance: NA
d_gene: NA
j_gene: TRBJ2-7
v_gene: TRBV10-3
CDR3nt: TGTGCCATCAGCCAGAGGGACTACGAGCAGTACTTC
CDR3aa: CAISQRDYEQYF

abundance: NA
d_gene: TRBD2
j_gene: TRBJ2-2
v_gene: TRBV5-4
CDR3nt: TGTGCCAGCAGCTTGTTAGCGGGAGGGGGAGCCGGGGAGCTGTTTTTT
CDR3aa: CASSLLAGGGAGELFF

abundance: NA
d_gene: NA
j_gene: TRBJ1-4
v_gene: TRBV28
CDR3nt: TGTGCCAGCAGTGCCCGGGGCACACTCCTGGGTAATGAAAAACTGTTTTTT
CDR3aa: CASSARGTLLGNEKLFF

abundance: NA
d_gene: TRBD1
j_gene: TRBJ1-2
v_gene: TRBV6-5
CDR3nt: TGTGCCAGCAGACGACAACCCGGGACAGGGTATGGCTACACCTTC
CDR3aa: CASRRQPGTGYGYTF

abundance: NA
d_gene: TRBD1
j_gene: TRBJ2-1
v_gene: TRBV6-1
CDR3nt: TGTGCCAGCAGTGGACAGGGGGCCATCAATGAGCAGTTCTTC
CDR3aa: CASSGQGAINEQFF

abundance: NA
d_gene: TRBD1
j_gene: TRBJ1-4
v_gene: TRBV28
CDR3nt: TGTGCCACCACGCCAGGGGGTAATGAAAAACTGTTTTTT
CDR3aa: CATTPGGNEKLFF

abundance: once
d_gene: NA
j_gene: TRBJ1-2
v_gene: TRBV28
CDR3nt: TGTGCCAGCAGTTCCCCGTCGGAATCCAGCTATGGCTACACCTTC
CDR3aa: CASSSPSESSYGYTF

abundance: NA
d_gene: NA
j_gene: TRBJ1-5
v_gene: TRBV6-6
CDR3nt: TGTGCCAGCAGAGACGATTACGGTTCCAGCAATCAGCCCCAGCATTTT
CDR3aa: CASRDDYGSSNQPQHF

abundance: NA
d_gene: TRBD1
j_gene: TRBJ1-5
v_gene: TRBV6-6
CDR3nt: TGTGCCAGCAGTCCCGGACAGGGAACCAGCAATCAGCCCCAGCATTTT
CDR3aa: CASSPGQGTSNQPQHF

abundance: NA
d_gene: NA
j_gene: TRBJ1-1
v_gene: TRBV18
CDR3nt: TGTGCCAGCTCACCAAGGGGCCTCTTCACTGAAGCTTTCTTT
CDR3aa: CASSPRGLFTEAFF

abundance: NA
d_gene: TRBD1
j_gene: TRBJ1-4
v_gene: TRBV28
CDR3nt: TGTGCCAGCACTCCTAGGACAGGGGGCGAAAGTGAAAAACTGTTTTTT
CDR3aa: CASTPRTGGESEKLFF

abundance: NA
d_gene: NA
j_gene: TRBJ1-2
v_gene: TRBV5-1
CDR3nt: TGCGCCAGCAGCTTTACTCAGGGCCAAGCTAACTATGGCTACACCTTC
CDR3aa: CASSFTQGQANYGYTF

abundance: NA
d_gene: NA
j_gene: TRBJ1-4
v_gene: TRBV20-1
CDR3nt: TGCAGTGCTAGCCTGGGGGACGGGCTGTTTTTT
CDR3aa: CSASLGDGLFF

abundance: NA
d_gene: TRBD1
j_gene: TRBJ2-2
v_gene: TRBV30
CDR3nt: TGTGCTCATGACAGGGGGAAAGGAACCGGGGAGCTGTTTTTT
CDR3aa: CAHDRGKGTGELFF

abundance: NA
d_gene: TRBD1
j_gene: TRBJ1-5
v_gene: TRBV28
CDR3nt: TGTGCCAGCAGTTTGGGGACAGGGGGCAGGGGCAATCAGCCCCAGCATTTT
CDR3aa: CASSLGTGGRGNQPQHF

abundance: NA
d_gene: NA
j_gene: TRBJ1-5
v_gene: TRBV2
CDR3nt: TGTGCCAGCAGTGCAAACCGCTTAGGGAGCAATCAGCCCCAGCATTTT
CDR3aa: CASSANRLGSNQPQHF

abundance: NA
d_gene: TRBD2
j_gene: TRBJ2-1
v_gene: TRBV4-2
CDR3nt: TGTGCCAGCAGCCAAGATGGCGGGAGCGGTATGGTAGGTGAGCAGTTCTTC
CDR3aa: CASSQDGGSGMVGEQFF

abundance: once
d_gene: TRBD2
j_gene: TRBJ2-7
v_gene: TRBV5-1
CDR3nt: TGCGCCAGCAGCCCTGGACTAGCGGGAGCCCAGTACGAGCAGTACTTC
CDR3aa: CASSPGLAGAQYEQYF

abundance: NA
d_gene: TRBD2
j_gene: TRBJ2-5
v_gene: TRBV2
CDR3nt: TGTGCCAGCAGTGAAGGGACTAGGGGACAAGAGACCCAGTACTTC
CDR3aa: CASSEGTRGQETQYF

abundance: NA
d_gene: NA
j_gene: TRBJ2-2
v_gene: TRBV19
CDR3nt: TGTGCCAGTAGTATAGGATCCGGGGAGCTGTTTTTT
CDR3aa: CASSIGSGELFF

abundance: NA
d_gene: NA
j_gene: TRBJ2-2
v_gene: TRBV9
CDR3nt: TGTGCCAGCAGCGGACAAACCGGGGAGCTGTTTTTT
CDR3aa: CASSGQTGELFF

abundance: NA
d_gene: TRBD2
j_gene: TRBJ2-7
v_gene: TRBV5-1
CDR3nt: TGCGCCAGCAGCTTGGTAGCGGGAGCCTACTACGAGCAGTACTTC
CDR3aa: CASSLVAGAYYEQYF

abundance: NA
d_gene: TRBD1
j_gene: TRBJ1-4
v_gene: TRBV11-3
CDR3nt: TGTGCCAGCAGCTCCGGACAGGGGATTGCTAATGAAAAACTGTTTTTT
CDR3aa: CASSSGQGIANEKLFF

abundance: NA
d_gene: NA
j_gene: TRBJ2-3
v_gene: TRBV7-2
CDR3nt: TGTGCCAGCAGCTTCCCCGGGATGAATACGCAGTATTTT
CDR3aa: CASSFPGMNTQYF

abundance: once
d_gene: TRBD1
j_gene: TRBJ2-2
v_gene: TRBV15
CDR3nt: TGTGCCACCAGCAGAGCCGGGGCAGGGGGAAATAGCGGGGAGCTGTTTTTT
CDR3aa: CATSRAGAGGNSGELFF

abundance: few
d_gene: NA
j_gene: TRBJ2-1
v_gene: TRBV11-1
CDR3nt: TGTGCCAGCAGCTTTGGTCCATACAATGAGCAGTTCTTC
CDR3aa: CASSFGPYNEQFF

abundance: once
d_gene: TRBD1
j_gene: TRBJ2-7
v_gene: TRBV18
CDR3nt: TGTGCCAGCTCCCCTGGACAGGGGGTCTACGAGCAGTACTTC
CDR3aa: CASSPGQGVYEQYF

abundance: NA
d_gene: NA
j_gene: TRBJ2-5
v_gene: TRBV28
CDR3nt: TGTGCCCTGAAGGACAGCCGACAAGAGACCCAGTACTTC
CDR3aa: CALKDSRQETQYF

abundance: NA
d_gene: NA
j_gene: TRBJ2-2
v_gene: TRBV18
CDR3nt: TGTGCCAGCTCACCGGACACCGGGGAGCTGTTTTTT
CDR3aa: CASSPDTGELFF

abundance: NA
d_gene: TRBD1
j_gene: TRBJ2-7
v_gene: TRBV18
CDR3nt: TGTGCCAGCTCACTTGGGACAGATTCCTCCTACGAGCAGTACTTC
CDR3aa: CASSLGTDSSYEQYF

abundance: NA
d_gene: NA
j_gene: TRBJ2-7
v_gene: TRBV6-1
CDR3nt: TGTGCCAGCAGGTGGCAGGGGATGGGCGAGCAGTACTTC
CDR3aa: CASRWQGMGEQYF

abundance: NA
d_gene: TRBD1
j_gene: TRBJ2-5
v_gene: TRBV6-5
CDR3nt: TGTGCCACCTCGGACAGGGGGCGCTTGGAGACCCAGTACTTC
CDR3aa: CATSDRGRLETQYF

abundance: NA
d_gene: NA
j_gene: TRBJ2-7
v_gene: TRBV11-2
CDR3nt: TGTGCCAGCAGCTCCCGACTGGCTGTTACCTACGAGCAGTACTTC
CDR3aa: CASSSRLAVTYEQYF